The 6 T cell receptor beta chains presented below share a single source sample, sequenced in a study of PD-1 blockade in classical Hodgkin lymphoma. In every patient, relapse followed autologous stem cell transplantation, while exposure to brentuximab vedotin differed. This table comes from immunoSEQ multiplex PCR, and its TCRdb copy is limited to in-frame clones, with some not included. The sample lists about 75,000 clones, roughly 91% occurring once. Specimen: peripheral blood mononuclear cells (PBMCs), collected at baseline. All receptors derive from a human donor with classical Hodgkin lymphoma.

The rearrangement joins TRBV5-4 to TRBJ2-1, with 10 bases matching TRBD2. Germline V gene data show CDR1 as SGHNT and CDR2 as YYREEE (reference sequence). There are 17 residues in the CDR3. The V segment lost 4 bases and the J segment 4 bases; nucleotides outside the gene matches: 11. For the CDR3, the DNA is TGTGCCAGCAGCGGTACTAGCGGGAAAACACTTTACAATGAGCAGTTCTTC. It specifies CASSGTSGKTLYNEQFF.

J is TRBJ2-1 and V is TRBV7-3, with 9 bases identical to TRBD2. CDR1 and CDR2 from the germline V gene are SGHTA and FQGTGA. Losses at the gene ends were 5 bases for V and 6 bases for J; bases not matched to a gene: 8. This CDR3 is 15 amino acids long. The CDR3 coding sequence is TGTGCCAGCAGCGTGGCCGGGACTAGCATCAATGAGCAGTTCTTC. Amino acid sequence: CASSVAGTSINEQFF.

Regarding this clone: One end of the junction does not line up with germline, which may come from a read error. The gene calls are TRBV7-2 and TRBJ2-7; TRBD1 agrees at 7 bases. The CDR3 runs to 13 residues. Germline CDR1 SGHTA, CDR2 FQGNSA. CDR3 protein: CASSLGGGDRRAF. CDR3 sequence (DNA): TGTGCCAGCAGCTTAGGAGGGGGCGACCGGCGGGCTTTC.

The V gene is TRBV6-1, the J gene TRBJ2-5; 10 nucleotides agree with TRBD2. J was trimmed by 5 bases and V by 7 bases; bases with no gene match: 7. The germline V gene encodes CDR1 MNHNS and CDR2 SASEGT. This CDR3 has 14 amino acids. The CDR3 spells CASTLQRGGETQYF. The CDR3 DNA is TGTGCCAGCACCCTCCAGCGGGGGGGGGAGACCCAGTACTTC.

Only one count was recorded for this clone. The chain uses TRBV7-3 and TRBJ2-2, with 7 bases fitting TRBD2. The CDR3 runs 17 residues. V lost 0 bases and J lost 5; bases outside the gene matches: 9. In germline, CDR1 is SGHTA, CDR2 FQGTGA. The CDR3 region is CASSLTPNSGQTGELFF. The CDR3 DNA is TGTGCCAGCAGCTTAACTCCCAATAGCGGGCAAACCGGGGAGCTGTTTTTT.

J is TRBJ1-1 and V is TRBV5-1, with 8 bases identical to TRBD1. V lost 4 bases to trimming and J lost 5 bases; unmatched junction nucleotides: 7. Germline CDR1 and CDR2: SGHRS and YFSETQ. There are 14 residues in the CDR3. The CDR3 nucleotides read TGCGCCAGCAGCCAGGGGGCGCAAGGGACTGAAGCTTTCTTT. Translation: CASSQGAQGTEAFF.